These 9 T cell receptor beta chains were all obtained from the same sample, sequenced in a study of blood T cell repertoires in COVID-19. Method: immunoSEQ multiplex PCR; TCRdb's copy keeps in-frame clones and lacks some. The sample lists tens of thousands of clones, around 85% seen once, with over 2.5% in the top ten. Sequencing was performed on peripheral blood. These receptors all stem from a woman aged 80 or older with acute or convalescent COVID-19.

This chain joins TRBV10-1 and TRBJ1-1; D may be TRBD1 (5 bases). V was trimmed by 6 bases and J by 5 bases, leaving 13 bases between them. This CDR3 region has 13 residues. Germline V gives CDR1 WNHNN, CDR2 SYGVQD (reference sequence). CDR3 nucleotide sequence: TGCGCCAGCAGGGTCAGGGAAGGGACTGAAGCTTTCTTT. This translates into CASRVREGTEAFF.

This chain uses TRBV5-1 with TRBJ2-3; D is perhaps TRBD2 (6 bases). The V end was cut by 5 bases, the J end by 5 bases, with 24 bases between. The CDR3 sequence is 17 residues long. The germline gives CDR1 SGHRS, CDR2 YFSETQ. Here the CDR3 reads CASRSQIGAKEGDTQYF. Here the CDR3 DNA reads TGCGCCAGCAGGTCCCAAATAGGGGCTAAGGAGGGAGATACGCAGTATTTT. Full variable domain (missing parts from reference TRBV5-1 and TRBJ2-3): KAGVTQTPRYLIKTRGQQVTLSCSPISGHRSVSWYQQTPGQGLQFLFEYFSETQRNKGNFPGRFSGRQFSNSRSEMNVSTLELGDSALYLCASRSQIGAKEGDTQYFGPGTRLTVL.

The chain joins TRBV7-9 to TRBJ2-7; 10 nucleotides match TRBD1. V lost 5 bases, J lost 4 bases, and 5 bases stayed unmatched. Germline V gives CDR1 SEHNR, CDR2 FQNEAQ (reference sequence). The CDR3 covers 14 residues. CDR3 protein: CASSAGTGVYEQYF. The CDR3 nucleotides read TGTGCCAGCAGCGCCGGGACAGGGGTTTACGAGCAGTACTTC.

The J gene is TRBJ2-7, the V gene TRBV10-1; tentative D call: TRBD1 (5 bases). CDR1 is WNHNN and CDR2 is SYGVQD in the germline V gene (reference sequence). The CDR3 extends over 13 amino acids. The V and J ends lost 5 bases and 3 bases respectively, with 11 bases between them. CDR3 sequence: CASSRGQSYEQYF. CDR3 DNA: TGCGCCAGCAGTCGCGGACAAAGCTACGAGCAGTACTTC.

This clone has more than one count but fewer than ten. The chain employs TRBV19 and TRBJ1-2; TRBD1 aligns across 9 bases. Per the germline V gene, CDR1 is LNHDA and CDR2 is SQIVND (reference sequence). V gave up 5 bases and J gave up 8 bases; unmatched junction bases: 6. This CDR3 spans 13 amino acids. For the CDR3, the DNA is TGTGCCAGTAGTCCTGGGGACAGGGCGGGCTACACCTTC. It translates to CASSPGDRAGYTF.

The CDR3 loop is CASTLGQGIGELFF. DNA of the CDR3: TGTGCCAGTACCTTAGGACAGGGGATCGGGGAGCTGTTTTTT. V gene TRBV19 combines with J gene TRBJ2-2; 9 bases line up with TRBD1. V was clipped by 7 bases and J by 7 bases; unmatched bases: 7. The CDR3 runs to 14 residues. Germline CDR1 is LNHDA and CDR2 is SQIVND (reference sequence).

The chain uses TRBV5-6 and TRBJ1-5; no reliable D call. Trimming took off 0 bases at V and 6 bases at J, with 7 bases between the two ends. The germline V gene encodes CDR1 SGHDT and CDR2 YYEEEE. This CDR3 has 13 residues. The CDR3 bases are TGTGCCAGCAGCTTGGGAGTTGGTCAGCCCCAGCATTTT. Protein product: CASSLGVGQPQHF.

This chain connects TRBV18 to TRBJ2-7; TRBD1 agrees at 11 bases. Germline CDR1 KGHSH, CDR2 LQKENI. Losses at the gene ends were 2 bases for V and 7 bases for J; bases not matched to a gene: 4. This CDR3 comprises 14 residues. The CDR3 region is CASSPGDRGFEQYF. Here the CDR3 DNA reads TGTGCCAGCTCACCAGGGGACAGGGGGTTTGAGCAGTACTTC.

This clone was detected only a few times. The rearrangement links TRBV6-5 to TRBJ1-4, with TRBD1 matching 7 bases. Germline assignment: CDR1 MNHEY and CDR2 SVGAGI. This CDR3 spans 15 amino acids. The V segment lost 6 bases and the J segment 8 bases; nucleotides outside the gene matches: 12. CDR3 residues: CASRTRGGGEEKLFF. In DNA, the CDR3 is TGTGCCAGCAGGACTCGAGGAGGGGGCGAGGAAAAACTGTTTTTT.